The text below deals with one TCR beta chain. Trimming cost V 2 bases and J 9 bases, with 11 bases left between them. CDR1 is MNHEY and CDR2 is SMNVEV in the germline V gene (reference sequence). The CDR3 is made up of 14 amino acids. The sample originates from a study of identical twins. A universal primer site arose from template switching, and cDNA bore unique molecular identifiers. MiXCR, run by TCRdb on the 5' RACE reads, gives a single entry per CDR3 protein. The table records 350,000 to 500,000 distinct CDR3 sequences, about 18% of them present only once. The sample consisted of naive T cells sorted from blood. The chain recombines TRBV27 with TRBJ1-6; tentatively, D is TRBD1 (5 bases). The source is a man aged 45 to 65 in good health. CDR3 sequence reads: CASSLRGQSSPLHF. DNA of the CDR3: TGTGCCAGCAGTTTACGGGGCCAGAGTTCACCCCTCCACTTT.